The clone carrying this T cell receptor (beta chain) was recorded a few times. What it binds is not known. A much larger clone is a single base away; this may be a read error. The CDR3 is made up of 15 amino acids. V gave up 0 bases and J gave up 3 bases, with 10 bases separating them. Germline V gene data show CDR1 as SGHKS and CDR2 as YYEKEE (reference sequence). MiXCR was run by TCRdb on the multiplex PCR reads, yielding one entry per CDR3 protein. The sample has about 200,000 distinct CDR3 sequences, around a third seen once. Axillary draining lymph nodes of breast cancer patients supplied the node samples. The sample originates from a study of breast tumors, draining lymph nodes, adjacent tissues. Study-level points and caveats: Tumor repertoires ranked between lymph nodes and nontumor tissue in diversity, with V and J gene preferences.

The chain carries TRBV5-5 and TRBJ1-5, with a tentative D call TRBD1 (5 bases). The clonotype was recovered from a female donor with breast cancer. Some clones in this sample may be carry-over from other donors' samples. Sequenced: axillary lymph node tissue. The CDR3 protein is CASSLDGALNQPQHF. The CDR3 nucleotides are TGTGCCAGCAGCTTGGACGGGGCCCTCAATCAGCCCCAGCATTTT.